A selection of T cell receptor beta chains follows, all from one sample in a study of T cells in tuberculosis. Method: immunoSEQ multiplex PCR; TCRdb's copy keeps in-frame clones and lacks some. The sample gives over 40,000 clones, roughly 96% of which show up once; 6% to 8% is in the top ten. The source material was PBMCs. Every receptor here comes from a donor between 10 and 35 years old with latent tuberculosis or without tuberculosis infection. The CDR3 runs from the conserved cysteine through the conserved F or W. The order of the fields is CDR3 DNA, CDR3 protein, V gene, CDR3 length, clone size, D gene, J gene. A D gene is named only where the DNA matches it firmly. Not all rows give a size; the values are once, few, many and, for expanded clones, a class.

CDR3 DNA: TGTGCCAGCAGCCGACAGGGTGTAAGCGAAAAACTGTTTTTT; CDR3 protein: CASSRQGVSEKLFF; V gene: TRBV5-7; CDR3 length: 14; clone size: -; D gene: TRBD1; J gene: TRBJ1-4
CDR3 DNA: TGTGCCAGCAGCAAAATAAGGGCAGGGAAGAATCGTGAAAAACTGTTTTTT; CDR3 protein: CASSKIRAGKNREKLFF; V gene: TRBV21-1; CDR3 length: 17; clone size: once; D gene: -; J gene: TRBJ1-4
CDR3 DNA: TGTGCCAGCAGCTTCGGGACTTCGGGAGGCTACACCTTC; CDR3 protein: CASSFGTSGGYTF; V gene: TRBV7-2; CDR3 length: 13; clone size: once; D gene: -; J gene: TRBJ1-2
CDR3 DNA: TGTGCCAGCAGTGAAGGCGTGGGGGCAGGCCCTCAGCATTTT; CDR3 protein: CASSEGVGAGPQHF; V gene: TRBV6-1; CDR3 length: 14; clone size: -; D gene: -; J gene: TRBJ1-5
CDR3 DNA: TGTGCCAGCCGCCGAAAGGACAGGGTCCAGAGAAACTCTGGAAACACCATATATTTT; CDR3 protein: CASRRKDRVQRNSGNTIYF; V gene: TRBV9; CDR3 length: 19; clone size: -; D gene: TRBD1; J gene: TRBJ1-3
CDR3 DNA: TGTGCCACTGACGGACAGGGCAGTGGGATGCCCCAGCATTTT; CDR3 protein: CATDGQGSGMPQHF; V gene: TRBV6-5; CDR3 length: 14; clone size: -; D gene: TRBD1; J gene: TRBJ1-5
CDR3 DNA: TGTGCCTGGGGGACTAGCGGGAGAGGGGGCAGAGATACGCAGTATTTT; CDR3 protein: CAWGTSGRGGRDTQYF; V gene: TRBV30; CDR3 length: 16; clone size: -; D gene: TRBD2; J gene: TRBJ2-3
CDR3 DNA: TGCGCCAGCAGCCCTGGACTAGCGGCCACAACCCACATTCAGTACTTC; CDR3 protein: CASSPGLAATTHIQYF; V gene: TRBV5-1; CDR3 length: 16; clone size: -; D gene: TRBD2; J gene: TRBJ2-4
CDR3 DNA: TGTGCCAGCTCACCCCTTAGATGGTCTGGCTACACCTTC; CDR3 protein: CASSPLRWSGYTF; V gene: TRBV18; CDR3 length: 13; clone size: -; D gene: -; J gene: TRBJ1-2
CDR3 DNA: TGCGCCAGCAGTGATTTGCGGGGGCTAAGCACAGATACGCAGTATTTT; CDR3 protein: CASSDLRGLSTDTQYF; V gene: TRBV10-2; CDR3 length: 16; clone size: -; D gene: -; J gene: TRBJ2-3
CDR3 DNA: TGTGCCAGCAGCTTAAAACACCCAGGCGAGGGCTATGGCTACACCTTC; CDR3 protein: CASSLKHPGEGYGYTF; V gene: TRBV7-9; CDR3 length: 16; clone size: -; D gene: -; J gene: TRBJ1-2
CDR3 DNA: TGTGCCATCAGTGACATAGCGGGGGTAAGCCACAATGAGCAGTTCTTC; CDR3 protein: CAISDIAGVSHNEQFF; V gene: TRBV10-3; CDR3 length: 16; clone size: -; D gene: TRBD2; J gene: TRBJ2-1
CDR3 DNA: TGTGCCTGGGAAGAGGGCGTTAGTTACAATGAGCAGTTCTTC; CDR3 protein: CAWEEGVSYNEQFF; V gene: TRBV30; CDR3 length: 14; clone size: -; D gene: -; J gene: TRBJ2-1
CDR3 DNA: TGTGCCAGCAGCCCCGTAAGCACAGATACGCAGTATTTT; CDR3 protein: CASSPVSTDTQYF; V gene: TRBV9; CDR3 length: 13; clone size: -; D gene: -; J gene: TRBJ2-3
CDR3 DNA: TGTGCCAGCAGAATTGAACCCAACAGGGTTAGAAATGAGCAGTTCTTC; CDR3 protein: CASRIEPNRVRNEQFF; V gene: TRBV5-5; CDR3 length: 16; clone size: -; D gene: -; J gene: TRBJ2-1
CDR3 DNA: TGTGCCAGCTCACCACAAGCGGGGTTATCCTACGAGCAGTACTTC; CDR3 protein: CASSPQAGLSYEQYF; V gene: TRBV18; CDR3 length: 15; clone size: -; D gene: TRBD2; J gene: TRBJ2-7
CDR3 DNA: TGTGCCAGCAGCCCTTCCCTAGCGGGGGGATCATTCACCACAGATACGCAGTATTTT; CDR3 protein: CASSPSLAGGSFTTDTQYF; V gene: TRBV11-3; CDR3 length: 19; clone size: -; D gene: TRBD2; J gene: TRBJ2-3